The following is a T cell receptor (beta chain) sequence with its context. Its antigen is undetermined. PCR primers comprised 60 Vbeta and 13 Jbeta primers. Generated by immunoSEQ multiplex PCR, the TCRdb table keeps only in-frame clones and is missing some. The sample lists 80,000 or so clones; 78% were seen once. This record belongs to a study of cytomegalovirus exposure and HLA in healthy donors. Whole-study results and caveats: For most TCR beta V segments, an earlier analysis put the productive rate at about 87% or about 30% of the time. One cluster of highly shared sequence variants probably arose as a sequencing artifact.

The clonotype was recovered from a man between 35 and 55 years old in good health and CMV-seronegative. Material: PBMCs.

CDR3: CASSVSLAQETQYF. The CDR3 nucleotides are TGTGCCAGCAGCGTCTCACTTGCCCAAGAGACCCAGTACTTC. The V and J genes are TRBV9 and TRBJ2-5; D is unresolved. With 2 bases removed from V and 1 base from J, the gap between germline ends came to 9 bases. Germline loops: CDR1 SGDLS, CDR2 YYNGEE. This CDR3 has 14 amino acids.